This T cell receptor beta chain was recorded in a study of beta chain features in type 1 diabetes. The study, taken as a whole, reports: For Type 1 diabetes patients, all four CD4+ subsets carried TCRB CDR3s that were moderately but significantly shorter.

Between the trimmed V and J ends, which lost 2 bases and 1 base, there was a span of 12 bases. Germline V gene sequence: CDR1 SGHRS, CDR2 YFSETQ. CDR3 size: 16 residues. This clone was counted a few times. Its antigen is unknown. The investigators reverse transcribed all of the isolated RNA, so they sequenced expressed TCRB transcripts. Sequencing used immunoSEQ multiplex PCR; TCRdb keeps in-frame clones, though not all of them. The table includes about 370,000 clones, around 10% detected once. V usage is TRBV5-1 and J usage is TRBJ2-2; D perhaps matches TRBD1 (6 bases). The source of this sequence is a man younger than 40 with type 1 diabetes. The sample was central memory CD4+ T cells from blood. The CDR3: CASSLQGGVNTGELFF. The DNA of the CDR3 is TGCGCCAGCAGCTTACAAGGGGGAGTGAACACCGGGGAGCTGTTTTTT. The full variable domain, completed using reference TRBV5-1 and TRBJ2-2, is KAGVTQTPRYLIKTRGQQVTLSCSPISGHRSVSWYQQTPGQGLQFLFEYFSETQRNKGNFPGRFSGRQFSNSRSEMNVSTLELGDSALYLCASSLQGGVNTGELFFGEGSRLTVL.